This T cell receptor beta chain came from a study of blood T cell repertoires in COVID-19. Original data processing: For nucleated cells, counts were estimated from reference gene primer amplification. The data were produced by immunoSEQ multiplex PCR, yet TCRdb's version contains in-frame clones alone and is incomplete. The DNA gave D and trimming, while V, J and clone size come from that table. This table has roughly 260,000 clones, approximately 91% appearing once. Ages ranged from about 18 to 89 years, with residence in around 24 US areas. Participant reports of clinical history set cohort assignment. Sequencing input: PBMCs or T cells enriched from blood (not recorded which). The sequence was collected from a human donor in a cohort exposed to, infected with or recovered from COVID-19 (not recorded which). The donor label of this sample is uncertain.

The CDR3 reads CASSPGQVNTEAFF. The CDR3 DNA sequence: TGTGCCAGCAGCCCGGGACAGGTGAACACTGAAGCTTTCTTT. This sequence joins TRBV14 and TRBJ1-1, with TRBD1 matching over 8 bases. Germline-derived CDR1 and CDR2 are SGHDN and FVKESK. This CDR3 is 14 amino acids long. Losses at the gene ends were 4 bases for V and 0 bases for J; bases not matched to a gene: 1.